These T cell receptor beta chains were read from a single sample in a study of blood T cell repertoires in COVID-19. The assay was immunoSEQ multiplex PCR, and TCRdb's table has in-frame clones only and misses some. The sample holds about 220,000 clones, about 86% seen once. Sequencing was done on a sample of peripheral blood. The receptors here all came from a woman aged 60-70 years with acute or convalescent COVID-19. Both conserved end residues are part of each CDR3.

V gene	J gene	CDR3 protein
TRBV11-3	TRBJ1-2	CASSLVGTGARSYGYTF
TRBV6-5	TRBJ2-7	CASSLLRGEGEQYF
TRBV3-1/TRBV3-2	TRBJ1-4	CASSRTGEGEKLFF
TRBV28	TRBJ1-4	CASSLDMSLGEKLFF
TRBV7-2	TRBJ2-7	CASSFTTGQGIDEQYF
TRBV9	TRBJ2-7	CASSGPQGYEQYF
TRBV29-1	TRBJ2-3	CSVRTSGGTDTQYF
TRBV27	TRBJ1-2	CASRHLEFYGYTF
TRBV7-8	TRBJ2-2	CASSLARGGTGELFF
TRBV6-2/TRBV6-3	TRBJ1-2	CASSQEGYGYTF
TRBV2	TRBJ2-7	CASTTVVGGFYEQYF
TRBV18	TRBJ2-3	CASSPSFQASTDTQYF
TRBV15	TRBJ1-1	CATSRDSGGKGTEAFF
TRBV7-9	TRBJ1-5	CASSLGQVSNQPQHF
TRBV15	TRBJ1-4	CATSRDGAIEKLFF
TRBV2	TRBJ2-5	CASRDLRQGVFETQYF
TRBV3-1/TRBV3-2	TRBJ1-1	CASSQGRVLRTEAFF
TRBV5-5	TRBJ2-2	CASSLLSNGELFF